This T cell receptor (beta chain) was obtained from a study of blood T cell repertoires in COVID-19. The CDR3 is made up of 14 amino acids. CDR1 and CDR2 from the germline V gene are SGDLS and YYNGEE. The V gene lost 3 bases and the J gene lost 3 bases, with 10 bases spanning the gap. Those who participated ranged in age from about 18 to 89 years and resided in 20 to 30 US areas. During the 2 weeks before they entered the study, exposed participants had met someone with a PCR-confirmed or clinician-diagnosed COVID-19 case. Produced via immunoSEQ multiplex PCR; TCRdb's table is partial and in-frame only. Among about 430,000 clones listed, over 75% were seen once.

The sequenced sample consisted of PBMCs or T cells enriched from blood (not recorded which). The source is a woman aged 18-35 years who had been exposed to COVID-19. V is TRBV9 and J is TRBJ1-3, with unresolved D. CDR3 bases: TGTGCCAGCAGCGCCACAAATTTTGGAAACACCATATATTTT. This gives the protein CASSATNFGNTIYF.